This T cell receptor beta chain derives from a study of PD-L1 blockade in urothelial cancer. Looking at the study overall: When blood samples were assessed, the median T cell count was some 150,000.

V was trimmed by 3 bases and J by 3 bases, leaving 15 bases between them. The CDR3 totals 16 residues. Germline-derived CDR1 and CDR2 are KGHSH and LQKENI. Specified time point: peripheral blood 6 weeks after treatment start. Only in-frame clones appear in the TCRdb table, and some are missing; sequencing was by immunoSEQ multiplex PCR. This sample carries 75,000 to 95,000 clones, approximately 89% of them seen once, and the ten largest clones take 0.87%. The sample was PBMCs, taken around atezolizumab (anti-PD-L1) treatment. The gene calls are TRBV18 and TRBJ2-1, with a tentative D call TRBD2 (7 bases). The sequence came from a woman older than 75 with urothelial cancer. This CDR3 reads CASSPLGAGDYNEQFF. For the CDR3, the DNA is TGTGCCAGCTCACCTTTGGGGGCGGGAGACTACAATGAGCAGTTCTTC.